One T cell receptor (beta chain) is described in this entry. What it binds is unknown. The entry originates in a study of T cells in Graves' hyperthyroidism and ophthalmopathy. A Clinical Activity Score of at least 3, a NOSPECS grade of at least 4 and a duration under 3 months were recorded in the ophthalmopathy patients. Amplification targeted TCR beta CDR3 regions from RNA transcripts. Initially, a first-round RT-PCR of the TCR CDR3 employed the HTBI primer set. TCRdb fed the multiplex PCR reads into MiXCR, producing one record per CDR3 protein. The repertoire consists of about 530,000 distinct CDR3 sequences, with 15% to 20% occurring once and the leading ten covering around 17%. CDR3 size: 15 residues. The V gene end was trimmed by 0 bases and the J gene end by 8 bases; junction bases not matched to a gene: 8. CDR1 and CDR2 from the germline V gene are MNHEY and SVGEGT. Overall study findings and caveats: Ophthalmopathy was told apart from stable hyperthyroidism by a 13 V-J model. Before onset, by a median of approximately 5.9 months, the model predicted ophthalmopathy.

This chain joins TRBV6-2 or TRBV6-3 and TRBJ1-2; 8 bases are shared with TRBD1. The sequencing input was blood. The clonotype was recovered from a young woman with Graves' ophthalmopathy. CDR3 sequence: CASSYSPDRALGYTF. The DNA for the CDR3 is TGTGCCAGCAGTTACTCACCGGACAGGGCCCTAGGCTACACCTTC.